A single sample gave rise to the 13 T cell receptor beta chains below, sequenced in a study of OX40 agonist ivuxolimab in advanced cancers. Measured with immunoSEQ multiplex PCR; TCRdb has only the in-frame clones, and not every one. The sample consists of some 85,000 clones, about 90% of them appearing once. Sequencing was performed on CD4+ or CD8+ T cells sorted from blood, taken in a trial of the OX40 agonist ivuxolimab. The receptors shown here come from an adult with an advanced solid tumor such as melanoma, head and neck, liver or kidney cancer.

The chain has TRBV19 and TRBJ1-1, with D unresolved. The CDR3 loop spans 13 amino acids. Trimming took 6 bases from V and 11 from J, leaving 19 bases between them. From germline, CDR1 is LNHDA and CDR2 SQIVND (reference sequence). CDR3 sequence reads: CASSDTDRQPAFF. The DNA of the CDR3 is TGTGCCAGTAGCGATACAGATCGCCAACCCGCTTTCTTT.

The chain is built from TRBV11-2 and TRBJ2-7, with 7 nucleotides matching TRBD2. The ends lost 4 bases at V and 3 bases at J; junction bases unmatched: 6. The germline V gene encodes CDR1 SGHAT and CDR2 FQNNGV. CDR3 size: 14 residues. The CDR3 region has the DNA TGTGCCAGCAGCTCCCGGGACTACCACTACGAGCAGTACTTC. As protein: CASSSRDYHYEQYF.

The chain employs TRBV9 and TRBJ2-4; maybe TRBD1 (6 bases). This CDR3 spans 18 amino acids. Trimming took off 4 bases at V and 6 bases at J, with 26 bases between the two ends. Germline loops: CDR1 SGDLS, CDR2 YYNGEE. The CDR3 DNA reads TGTGCCAGCAGCCATTCGGCCATGGGGGCGCTTTCCGGAAACATTCAGTACTTC. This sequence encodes CASSHSAMGALSGNIQYF.

DNA of the CDR3: TGTGCCAGCAGTTTATCGTTTACTAGCGGCTACGAGCAGTACTTC. Encoded protein: CASSLSFTSGYEQYF. The gene calls are TRBV27 and TRBJ2-7; TRBD2 aligns across 8 bases. Trimming cost V 0 bases and J 3 bases; bases outside gene matches: 4. The CDR3 spans 15 residues. Germline CDR1 and CDR2: MNHEY and SMNVEV (reference sequence).

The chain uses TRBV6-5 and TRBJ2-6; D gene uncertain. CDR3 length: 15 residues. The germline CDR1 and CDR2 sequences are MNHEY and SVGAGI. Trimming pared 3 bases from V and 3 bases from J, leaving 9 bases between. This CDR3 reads CASSYKGNGANVLTF. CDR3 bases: TGTGCCAGCAGTTATAAAGGGAATGGGGCCAACGTCCTGACTTTC.

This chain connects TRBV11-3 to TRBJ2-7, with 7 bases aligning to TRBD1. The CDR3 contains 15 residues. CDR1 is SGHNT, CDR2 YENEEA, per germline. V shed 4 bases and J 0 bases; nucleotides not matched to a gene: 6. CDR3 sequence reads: CASSSNRGDSYEQYF. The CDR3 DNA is TGTGCCAGCAGCTCCAACAGGGGCGACTCCTACGAGCAGTACTTC.

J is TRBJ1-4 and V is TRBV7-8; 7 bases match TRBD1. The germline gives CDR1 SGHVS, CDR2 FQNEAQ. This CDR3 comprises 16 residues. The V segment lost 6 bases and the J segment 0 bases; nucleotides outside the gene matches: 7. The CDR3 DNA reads TGTGCCAGCAGTCCCCGACAGGGTCCAACTAATGAAAAACTGTTTTTT. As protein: CASSPRQGPTNEKLFF.

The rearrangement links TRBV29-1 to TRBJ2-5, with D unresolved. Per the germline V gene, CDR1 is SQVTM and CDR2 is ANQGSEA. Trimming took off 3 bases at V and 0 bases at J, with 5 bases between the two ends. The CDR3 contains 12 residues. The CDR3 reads CSVDTYQETQYF. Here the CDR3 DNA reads TGCAGCGTTGACACGTACCAAGAGACCCAGTACTTC.

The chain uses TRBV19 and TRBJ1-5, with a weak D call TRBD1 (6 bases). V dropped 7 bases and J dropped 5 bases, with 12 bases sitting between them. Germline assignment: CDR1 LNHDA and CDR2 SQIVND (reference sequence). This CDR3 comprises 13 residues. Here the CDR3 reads CASNTGYDQPQHF. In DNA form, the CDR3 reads TGTGCCAGTAATACAGGGTACGATCAGCCCCAGCATTTT.

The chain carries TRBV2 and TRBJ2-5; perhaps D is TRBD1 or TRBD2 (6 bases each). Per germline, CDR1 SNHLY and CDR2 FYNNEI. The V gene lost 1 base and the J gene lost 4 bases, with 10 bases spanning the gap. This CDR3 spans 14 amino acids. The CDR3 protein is CASSEGGGLETQYF. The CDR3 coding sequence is TGTGCCAGCAGTGAAGGAGGGGGGCTAGAGACCCAGTACTTC.

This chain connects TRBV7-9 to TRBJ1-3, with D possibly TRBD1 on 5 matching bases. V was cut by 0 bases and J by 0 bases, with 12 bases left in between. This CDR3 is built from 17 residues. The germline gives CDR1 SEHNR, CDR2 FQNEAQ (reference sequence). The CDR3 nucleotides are TGTGCCAGCAGCTTAGCGCCGAGGGGCTACTCTGGAAACACCATATATTTT. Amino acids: CASSLAPRGYSGNTIYF.

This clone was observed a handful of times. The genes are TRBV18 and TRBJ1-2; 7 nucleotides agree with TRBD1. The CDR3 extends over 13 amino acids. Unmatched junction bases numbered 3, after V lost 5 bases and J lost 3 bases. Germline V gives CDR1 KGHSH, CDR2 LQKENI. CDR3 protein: CASSFGTDYGYTF. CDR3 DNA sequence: TGTGCCAGCTCATTCGGGACAGACTATGGCTACACCTTC.

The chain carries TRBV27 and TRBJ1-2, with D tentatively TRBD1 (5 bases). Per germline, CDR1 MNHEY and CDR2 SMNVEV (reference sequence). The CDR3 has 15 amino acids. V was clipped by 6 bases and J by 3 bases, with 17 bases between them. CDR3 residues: CASRPTWDGYYGYTF. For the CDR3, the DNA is TGTGCCAGCAGACCCACGTGGGACGGATACTATGGCTACACCTTC.